Listed below are T cell receptor beta chains from one sample, sequenced in a study of OX40 agonist ivuxolimab in advanced cancers. Data came from immunoSEQ multiplex PCR; TCRdb stores just in-frame clones and leaves some out. The table has approximately 57,000 clones, 75% to 90% seen once. Material: CD4+ or CD8+ T cells sorted from blood, obtained in a trial of the OX40 agonist ivuxolimab. These receptors were taken from an adult with an advanced solid tumor such as melanoma, head and neck, liver or kidney cancer. The CDR3 runs from the conserved cysteine through the conserved F or W. A D gene is named only where the DNA matches it firmly. Rows give clone size only sometimes, using once, few, many, or a class for an expanded clone.

abundance,d_gene,j_gene,v_gene,CDR3aa,CDR3nt
once,NA,TRBJ2-5,TRBV5-1,CASSLDGYSQETQYF,TGCGCCAGCAGCTTGGACGGGTACTCGCAAGAGACCCAGTACTTC
NA,NA,TRBJ1-1,TRBV4-1,CASSQAGQGIGEAFF,TGCGCCAGCAGCCAAGCCGGTCAGGGCATCGGGGAAGCTTTCTTT
NA,NA,TRBJ1-1,TRBV27,CASSLGRLRNSEAFF,TGTGCCAGCAGTTTAGGCCGTCTGCGGAACAGTGAAGCTTTCTTT
NA,NA,TRBJ1-2,TRBV7-2,CASSLIGLNYGYTF,TGTGCCAGCAGCTTAATCGGGCTGAACTATGGCTACACCTTC
once,TRBD1,TRBJ2-7,TRBV6-1,CASSPGTGSVEQYF,TGTGCCAGCAGTCCCGGGACAGGGTCGGTCGAGCAGTACTTC
NA,TRBD1,TRBJ1-1,TRBV29-1,CSAMGQSNTEAFF,TGCAGCGCTATGGGACAGTCGAACACTGAAGCTTTCTTT
once,NA,TRBJ2-2,TRBV18,CASSQFHGGELFF,TGTGCCAGCTCACAGTTCCATGGCGGGGAGCTGTTTTTT
NA,NA,TRBJ1-1,TRBV5-1,CASSRDGLTEAFF,TGCGCCAGCAGCCGGGACGGACTCACTGAAGCTTTCTTT
NA,NA,TRBJ2-7,TRBV11-3,CASSLAVYEQYF,TGTGCCAGCAGCTTAGCAGTCTACGAGCAGTACTTC
once,NA,TRBJ2-7,TRBV9,CASSVRWENYEQYF,TGTGCCAGCAGCGTAAGGTGGGAGAACTACGAGCAGTACTTC
NA,NA,TRBJ1-5,TRBV27,CASVPSGGNQPQHF,TGTGCCAGCGTCCCCTCTGGTGGCAATCAGCCCCAGCATTTT
NA,NA,TRBJ2-5,TRBV9,CASSVPARRRTQYF,TGTGCCAGCAGCGTCCCCGCGAGGCGCCGGACCCAGTACTTC
NA,NA,TRBJ1-5,TRBV19,CASSIVPTDNQPQHF,TGTGCCAGTAGTATAGTCCCGACAGACAATCAGCCCCAGCATTTT
NA,NA,TRBJ1-6,TRBV9,CASSVVEGLGSPLHF,TGTGCCAGCAGCGTAGTTGAGGGGTTAGGTTCACCCCTCCACTTT
NA,NA,TRBJ1-3,TRBV19,CASSMDRLSGNTIYF,TGTGCCAGTAGTATGGACAGATTATCTGGAAACACCATATATTTT
NA,NA,TRBJ1-3,TRBV5-1,CASSSGEGNTIYF,TGCGCCAGCAGCTCGGGAGAAGGAAACACCATATATTTT
NA,NA,TRBJ2-3,TRBV11-3,CASSFRVLTDTQYF,TGTGCCAGCAGCTTCAGGGTCCTCACAGATACGCAGTATTTT
NA,TRBD2,TRBJ2-1,TRBV18,CASSPPLAGYNEQFF,TGTGCCAGCTCACCACCGCTAGCGGGGTACAATGAGCAGTTCTTC
NA,NA,TRBJ2-7,TRBV7-4,CASSLVRDPSYEQYF,TGTGCCAGCAGCTTAGTAAGGGACCCTTCCTACGAGCAGTACTTC
NA,NA,TRBJ1-1,TRBV5-8,CASSGLTARTEAFF,TGTGCCAGCAGCGGGTTGACCGCGAGGACTGAAGCTTTCTTT
NA,NA,TRBJ1-6,TRBV5-4,CASSLLLGNSPLHF,TGTGCCAGCAGCTTGTTGCTGGGAAATTCACCCCTCCACTTT
NA,TRBD1,TRBJ1-6,TRBV7-8,CASRGEGGMTYNSPLHF,TGTGCCAGCAGAGGAGAAGGGGGCATGACCTATAATTCACCCCTCCACTTT
NA,NA,TRBJ2-3,TRBV7-2,CASSPQQRDTQYF,TGTGCCAGCAGCCCACAGCAGAGAGATACGCAGTATTTT
medium-sized,NA,TRBJ1-4,TRBV6-1,CASSEASGIQEKLFF,TGTGCCAGCAGTGAAGCGTCGGGAATTCAGGAAAAACTGTTTTTT
NA,NA,TRBJ1-2,TRBV6-1,CASSESGTQGYTF,TGTGCCAGCAGTGAATCCGGGACGCAAGGCTACACCTTC
few,NA,TRBJ1-1,TRBV10-2,CASRLTEAFF,TGCGCCAGCCGGCTAACTGAAGCTTTCTTT
NA,NA,TRBJ1-1,TRBV27,CASSLIGQGEAFF,TGTGCCAGCAGTTTAATAGGGCAGGGTGAAGCTTTCTTT
few,NA,TRBJ1-2,TRBV4-2,CASSQDAEDTYGYTF,TGTGCCAGCAGCCAAGATGCCGAAGATACCTATGGCTACACCTTC
NA,NA,TRBJ1-2,TRBV7-9,CASSPPLGLLEGYTF,TGTGCCAGCAGCCCCCCTCTGGGCCTCCTCGAAGGCTACACCTTC
NA,NA,TRBJ1-5,TRBV28,CASIMGGGRNQPQHF,TGTGCCAGCATTATGGGTGGGGGACGCAATCAGCCCCAGCATTTT
NA,NA,TRBJ1-2,TRBV6-1,CASSLTGPGGYTF,TGTGCCAGCAGCTTAACAGGGCCGGGAGGCTACACCTTC
NA,TRBD1,TRBJ1-5,TRBV5-8,CASSLGQGAGSYQPQHF,TGTGCCAGCAGCTTGGGACAGGGGGCAGGGTCGTATCAGCCCCAGCATTTT
NA,NA,TRBJ1-3,TRBV6-7,CATSPPPSSGNTIYF,TGTGCCACCTCCCCCCCACCGAGCTCTGGAAACACCATATATTTT
NA,NA,TRBJ1-5,TRBV2,CASSTTGSQPQHF,TGTGCCAGCAGTACTACAGGGAGCCAGCCCCAGCATTTT
NA,TRBD1,TRBJ2-5,TRBV29-1,CSVGKGGEETQYF,TGCAGCGTTGGGAAAGGGGGCGAAGAGACCCAGTACTTC
NA,TRBD1,TRBJ2-5,TRBV11-2,CASSRSGGETQYF,TGTGCCAGCAGCCGATCAGGGGGTGAGACCCAGTACTTC
few,NA,TRBJ1-5,TRBV14,CASSRDSNQPQHF,TGTGCCAGCAGCCGGGACAGCAATCAGCCCCAGCATTTT
few,NA,TRBJ1-1,TRBV5-1,CASSLDTEAFF,TGCGCCAGCAGCTTGGACACTGAAGCTTTCTTT
NA,TRBD1,TRBJ2-7,TRBV19,CASSIPGQGIEQYF,TGTGCCAGTAGTATTCCTGGACAGGGGATCGAGCAGTACTTC
NA,NA,TRBJ2-3,TRBV28,CASSPRPPNTDTQYF,TGTGCCAGCAGTCCACGCCCCCCGAACACAGATACGCAGTATTTT
NA,TRBD1,TRBJ1-1,TRBV6-5,CASSGDRVGYTEAFF,TGTGCCAGCAGTGGGGACAGGGTCGGCTACACTGAAGCTTTCTTT
NA,NA,TRBJ2-1,TRBV6-1,CASGHNEQFF,TGTGCCAGCGGTCACAATGAGCAGTTCTTC